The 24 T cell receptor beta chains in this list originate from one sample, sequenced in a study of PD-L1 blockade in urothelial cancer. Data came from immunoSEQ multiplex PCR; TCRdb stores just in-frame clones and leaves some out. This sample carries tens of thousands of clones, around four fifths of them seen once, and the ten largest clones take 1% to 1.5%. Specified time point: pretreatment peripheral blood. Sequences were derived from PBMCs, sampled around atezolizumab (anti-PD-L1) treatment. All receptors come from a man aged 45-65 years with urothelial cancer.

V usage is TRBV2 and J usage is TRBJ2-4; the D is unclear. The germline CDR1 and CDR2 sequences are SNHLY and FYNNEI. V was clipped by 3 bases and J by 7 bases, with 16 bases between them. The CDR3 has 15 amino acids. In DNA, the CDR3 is TGTGCCAGCAGTGACCCAGGTCTTAGTGTGAACATTCAGTACTTC. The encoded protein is CASSDPGLSVNIQYF.

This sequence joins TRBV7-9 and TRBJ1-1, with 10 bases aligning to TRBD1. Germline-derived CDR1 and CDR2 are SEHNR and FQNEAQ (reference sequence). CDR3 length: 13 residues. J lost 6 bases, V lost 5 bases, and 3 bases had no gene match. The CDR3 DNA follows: TGTGCCAGCAGCGGACAGGGGGTCCCTGAAGCTTTCTTT. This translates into CASSGQGVPEAFF.

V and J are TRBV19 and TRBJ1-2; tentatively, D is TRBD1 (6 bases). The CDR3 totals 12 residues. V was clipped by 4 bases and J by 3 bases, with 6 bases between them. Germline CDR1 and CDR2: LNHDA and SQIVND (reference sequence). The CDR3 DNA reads TGTGCCAGTAGTAGGACAGACTATGGCTACACCTTC. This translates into CASSRTDYGYTF.

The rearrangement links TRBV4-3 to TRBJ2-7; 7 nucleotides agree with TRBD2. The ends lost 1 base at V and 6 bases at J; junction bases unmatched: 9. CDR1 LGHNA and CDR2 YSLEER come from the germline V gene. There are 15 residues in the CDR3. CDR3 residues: CASSQVLGGSREQYF. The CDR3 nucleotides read TGCGCCAGCAGCCAAGTCCTAGGCGGGAGCCGCGAGCAGTACTTC.

In nucleotides, the CDR3 is TGTGCCTGGACCGAGACAGGGATCGGGTACGGCTACACCTTC. Its translation: CAWTETGIGYGYTF. The V call is TRBV30, the J call TRBJ1-2; TRBD1 matches at 7 bases. Trimming removed 4 bases from V and 8 bases from J; junction bases left unmatched: 13. The CDR3 is 14 residues long. CDR1 GTSNPN and CDR2 SVGIG come from the germline V gene (reference sequence).

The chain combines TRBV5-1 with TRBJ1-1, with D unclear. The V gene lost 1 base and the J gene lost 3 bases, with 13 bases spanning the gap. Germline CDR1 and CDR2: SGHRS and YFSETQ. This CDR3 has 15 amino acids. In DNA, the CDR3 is TGCGCCAGCAGCTTGTCGGGTCTCGGATACACTGAAGCTTTCTTT. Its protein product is CASSLSGLGYTEAFF.

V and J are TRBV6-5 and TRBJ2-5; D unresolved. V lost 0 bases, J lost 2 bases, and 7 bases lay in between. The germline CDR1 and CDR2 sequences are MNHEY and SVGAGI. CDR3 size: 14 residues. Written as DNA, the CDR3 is TGTGCCAGCAGTTACTCGTGGGCTCAAGAGACCCAGTACTTC. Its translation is CASSYSWAQETQYF.

CDR3 protein: CASSSGYSGGLYTGELFF. The DNA for the CDR3 is TGTGCCAGCAGCTCCGGTTATAGCGGGGGCCTTTACACCGGGGAGCTGTTTTTT. This chain connects TRBV7-2 to TRBJ2-2; 9 bases map to TRBD2. The CDR3 covers 18 residues. CDR1 and CDR2 from the germline V gene are SGHTA and FQGNSA. V shed 4 bases and J 3 bases; nucleotides not matched to a gene: 12. The entire variable domain, with the rest obtained from reference TRBV7-2 and TRBJ2-2, is as follows: GAGVSQSPSNKVTEKGKDVELRCDPISGHTALYWYRQSLGQGLEFLIYFQGNSAPDKSGLPSDRFSAERTGGSVSTLTIQRTQQEDSAVYLCASSSGYSGGLYTGELFFGEGSRLTVL.

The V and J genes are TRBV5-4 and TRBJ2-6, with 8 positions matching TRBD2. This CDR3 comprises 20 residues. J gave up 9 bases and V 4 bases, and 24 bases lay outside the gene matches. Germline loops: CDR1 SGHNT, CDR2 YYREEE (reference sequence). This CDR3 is CASSPPPGGEAGVGGNVLTF. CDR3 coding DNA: TGTGCCAGCAGCCCGCCACCGGGCGGGGAAGCGGGAGTGGGTGGCAACGTCCTGACTTTC.

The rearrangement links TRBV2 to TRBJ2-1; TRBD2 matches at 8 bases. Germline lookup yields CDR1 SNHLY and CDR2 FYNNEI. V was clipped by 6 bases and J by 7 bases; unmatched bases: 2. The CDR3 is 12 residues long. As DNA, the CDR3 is TGTGCCAGCAGGGCGGGGGGTAATGAGCAGTTCTTC. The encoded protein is CASRAGGNEQFF.

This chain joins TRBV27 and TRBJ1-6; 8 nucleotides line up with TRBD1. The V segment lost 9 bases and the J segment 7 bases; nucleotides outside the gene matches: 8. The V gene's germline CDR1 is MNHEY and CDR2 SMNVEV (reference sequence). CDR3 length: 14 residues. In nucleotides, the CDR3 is TGTGCCAGTGGACAGGGCGTTCGGAATTCACCCCTCCACTTT. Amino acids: CASGQGVRNSPLHF.

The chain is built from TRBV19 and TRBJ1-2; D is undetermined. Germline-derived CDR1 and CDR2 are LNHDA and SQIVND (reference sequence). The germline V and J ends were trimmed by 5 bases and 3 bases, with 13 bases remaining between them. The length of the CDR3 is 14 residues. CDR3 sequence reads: CASSSLASDYGYTF. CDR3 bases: TGTGCCAGTAGTTCCCTCGCCAGCGACTATGGCTACACCTTC.

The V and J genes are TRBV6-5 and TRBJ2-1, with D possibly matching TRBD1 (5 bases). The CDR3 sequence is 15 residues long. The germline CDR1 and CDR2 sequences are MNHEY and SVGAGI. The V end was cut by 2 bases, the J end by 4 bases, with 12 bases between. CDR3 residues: CASSYGSGRYNEQFF. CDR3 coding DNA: TGTGCCAGCAGTTACGGGTCAGGGCGGTACAATGAGCAGTTCTTC.

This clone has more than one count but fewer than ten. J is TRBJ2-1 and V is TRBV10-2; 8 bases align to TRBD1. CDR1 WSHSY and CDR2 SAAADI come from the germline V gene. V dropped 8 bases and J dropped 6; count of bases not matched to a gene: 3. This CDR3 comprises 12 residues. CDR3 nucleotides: TGCGCCAGCGGACAGGGCGGCAATGAGCAGTTCTTC. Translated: CASGQGGNEQFF.

In nucleotides, the CDR3 is TGTGCCAGCAGCTTGGCGGTTAGCGGCTACAATGAGCAGTTCTTC. This gives the protein CASSLAVSGYNEQFF. This chain connects TRBV5-8 to TRBJ2-1, with D tentatively TRBD2 (6 bases). The germline gives CDR1 SGHTS, CDR2 YDEGEE. The V gene lost 0 bases and the J gene lost 3 bases, with 10 bases spanning the gap. The CDR3 is 15 residues long.

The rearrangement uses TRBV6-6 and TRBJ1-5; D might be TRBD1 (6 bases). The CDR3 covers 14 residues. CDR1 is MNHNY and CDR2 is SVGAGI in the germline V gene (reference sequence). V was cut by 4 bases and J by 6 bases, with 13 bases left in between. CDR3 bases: TGTGCCAGCAGTTCACAGGGAAGTAGTCAGCCCCAGCATTTT. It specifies CASSSQGSSQPQHF.

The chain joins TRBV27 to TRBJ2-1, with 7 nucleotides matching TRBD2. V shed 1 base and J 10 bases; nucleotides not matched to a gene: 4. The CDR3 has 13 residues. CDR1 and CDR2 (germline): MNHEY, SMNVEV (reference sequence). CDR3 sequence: CASSLLTSAEQFF. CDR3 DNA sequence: TGTGCCAGCAGTTTATTAACTAGCGCAGAGCAGTTCTTC.

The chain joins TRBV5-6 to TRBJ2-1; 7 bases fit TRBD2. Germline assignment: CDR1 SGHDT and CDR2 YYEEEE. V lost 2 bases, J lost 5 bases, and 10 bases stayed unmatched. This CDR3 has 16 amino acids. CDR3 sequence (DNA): TGTGCCAGCAGCTTTATAAGGACTAGGTCTAACAATGAGCAGTTCTTC. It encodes CASSFIRTRSNNEQFF.

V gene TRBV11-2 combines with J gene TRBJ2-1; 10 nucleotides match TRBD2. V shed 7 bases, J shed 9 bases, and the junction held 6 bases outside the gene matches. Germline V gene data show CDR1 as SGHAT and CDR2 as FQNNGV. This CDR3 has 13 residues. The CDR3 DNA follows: TGTGCCAGCACCTATGCTAGCGGGAGTGAGCAGTTCTTC. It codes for CASTYASGSEQFF.

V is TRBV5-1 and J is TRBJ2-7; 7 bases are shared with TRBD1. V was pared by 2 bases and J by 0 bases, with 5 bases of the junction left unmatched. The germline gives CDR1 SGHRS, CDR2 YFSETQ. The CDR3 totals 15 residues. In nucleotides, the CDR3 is TGCGCCAGCAGCTTACAGACAGGGATCTCCTACGAGCAGTACTTC. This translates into CASSLQTGISYEQYF.

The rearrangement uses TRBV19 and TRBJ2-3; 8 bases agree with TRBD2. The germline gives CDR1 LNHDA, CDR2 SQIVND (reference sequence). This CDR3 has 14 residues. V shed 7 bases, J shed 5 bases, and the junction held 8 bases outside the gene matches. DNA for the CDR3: TGTGCCAGTATGGAACGGGAGGGGTTAGATACGCAGTATTTT. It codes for CASMEREGLDTQYF. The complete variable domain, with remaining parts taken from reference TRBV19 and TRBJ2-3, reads DGGITQSPKYLFRKEGQNVTLSCEQNLNHDAMYWYRQDPGQGLRLIYYSQIVNDFQKGDIAEGYSVSREKKESFPLTVTSAQKNPTAFYLCASMEREGLDTQYFGPGTRLTVL.

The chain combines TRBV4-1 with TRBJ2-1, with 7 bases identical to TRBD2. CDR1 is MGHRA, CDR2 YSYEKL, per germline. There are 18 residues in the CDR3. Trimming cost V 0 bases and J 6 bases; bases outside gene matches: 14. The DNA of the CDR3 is TGCGCCAGCAGCCAAGATACCCCAGACGGGGGGTTCTTCAATGAGCAGTTCTTC. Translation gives CASSQDTPDGGFFNEQFF.

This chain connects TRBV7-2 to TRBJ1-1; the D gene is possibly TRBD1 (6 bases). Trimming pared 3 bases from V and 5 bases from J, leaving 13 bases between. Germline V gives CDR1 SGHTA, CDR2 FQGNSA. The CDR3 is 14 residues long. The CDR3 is CASSLGGLVTEAFF. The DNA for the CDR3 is TGTGCCAGCAGCTTGGGGGGGCTTGTAACTGAAGCTTTCTTT.

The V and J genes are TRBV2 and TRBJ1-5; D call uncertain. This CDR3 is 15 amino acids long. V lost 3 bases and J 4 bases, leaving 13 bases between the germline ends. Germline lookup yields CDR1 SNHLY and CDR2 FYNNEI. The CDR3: CASSDRGLGNQPQHF. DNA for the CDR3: TGTGCCAGCAGTGATCGAGGGCTTGGGAATCAGCCCCAGCATTTT.